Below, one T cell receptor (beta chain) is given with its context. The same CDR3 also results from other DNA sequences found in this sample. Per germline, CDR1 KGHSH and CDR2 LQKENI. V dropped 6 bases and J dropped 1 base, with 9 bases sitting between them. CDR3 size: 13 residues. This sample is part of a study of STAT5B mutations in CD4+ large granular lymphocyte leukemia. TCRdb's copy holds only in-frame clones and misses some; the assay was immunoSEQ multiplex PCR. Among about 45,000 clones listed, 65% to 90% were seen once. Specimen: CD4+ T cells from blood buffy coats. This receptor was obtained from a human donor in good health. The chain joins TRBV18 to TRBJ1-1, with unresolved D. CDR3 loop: CASSPGENTEAFF. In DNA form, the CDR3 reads TGTGCCAGCTCGCCCGGCGAGAACACTGAAGCTTTCTTT.